This TCR beta chain was identified in a study of identical twins. Study-level findings and limits: Reduced insertions were recorded for abundant cord blood beta clonotypes, with no such pattern in memory repertoires. Possibly, invariant MAIT and iNKT cells partly confounded zero-insertion analyses.

A universal primer site was incorporated via template switching, and the cDNA contained unique molecular identifiers. TCRdb redid the calling of the 5' RACE reads with MiXCR, one entry per CDR3 protein. This sample has 1.5 million to 2 million distinct CDR3 sequences, with more than 30% found just once. V dropped 5 bases and J dropped 14 bases, with 17 bases sitting between them. The germline gives CDR1 MNHNS, CDR2 SASEGT. The CDR3 has 12 amino acids. This clonotype was recorded a few times. Its specificity is not known. The source of this sequence is a newborn girl in good health. The sequenced material came from cord blood. The chain couples TRBV6-1 to TRBJ2-3; D possibly corresponds to TRBD1 (5 bases). DNA for the CDR3: TGTGCCAGCAGTCAGGGTACAGGTACGGGGTATTTT. This encodes CASSQGTGTGYF.